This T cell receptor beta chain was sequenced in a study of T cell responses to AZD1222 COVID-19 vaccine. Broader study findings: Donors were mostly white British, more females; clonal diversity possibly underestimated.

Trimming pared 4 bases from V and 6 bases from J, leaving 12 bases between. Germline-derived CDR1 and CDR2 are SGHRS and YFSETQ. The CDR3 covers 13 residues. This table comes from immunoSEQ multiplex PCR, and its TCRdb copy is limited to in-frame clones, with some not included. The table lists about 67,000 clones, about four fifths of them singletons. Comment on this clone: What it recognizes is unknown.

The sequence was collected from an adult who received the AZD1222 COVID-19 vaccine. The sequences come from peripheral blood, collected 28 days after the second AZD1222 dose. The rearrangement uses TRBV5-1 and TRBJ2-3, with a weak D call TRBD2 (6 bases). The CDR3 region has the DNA TGCGCCAGCAGCGTCGGGGGATTTGATACGCAGTATTTT. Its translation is CASSVGGFDTQYF.